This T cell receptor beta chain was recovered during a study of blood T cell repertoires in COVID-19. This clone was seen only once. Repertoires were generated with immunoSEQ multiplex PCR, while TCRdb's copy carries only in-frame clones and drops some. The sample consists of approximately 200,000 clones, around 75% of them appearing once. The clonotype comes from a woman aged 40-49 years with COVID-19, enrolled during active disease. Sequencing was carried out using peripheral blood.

CDR3: CAIRDGTPSSPNTGELFF. The CDR3 DNA sequence: TGTGCCATCAGGGACGGGACACCCAGTTCCCCGAACACCGGGGAGCTGTTTTTT. The rearrangement links TRBV10-3 to TRBJ2-2; tentative D call: TRBD1 (6 bases). Trimming removed 6 bases at V and 0 bases at J, with 20 bases between. Germline CDR1 reads ENHRY; CDR2 reads SYGVKD. This CDR3 comprises 18 residues.